A single count supports the clone carrying this TCR beta chain. Its antigen is unknown. This sample is part of a study of T cell clonotyping in hematopoietic cell transplantation. Study conclusions and caveats: Pathologically expanded recipient clonotypes increased progressively from day 30 to day 180 as diversity fell. Cells were unsorted, so CD4 and CD8 contributions were not separated.

Data came from immunoSEQ multiplex PCR; TCRdb stores just in-frame clones and leaves some out. The sample holds about 36,000 clones, about 90% seen once. The source material was peripheral blood mononuclear cells. The TCR sequence derives from a woman aged 40 to 50 in good health. Some clones in this sample may be carry-over from other donors' samples.

CDR3 in DNA: TGTGCCAGCAGCCCGAAGACTAGAACTCTCAATGAGCAGTTCTTC. This encodes CASSPKTRTLNEQFF. This rearrangement joins TRBV7-3 to TRBJ2-1; TRBD2 is a possible D gene (6 bases). Germline V gene data show CDR1 as SGHTA and CDR2 as FQGTGA. V lost 5 bases and J 6 bases, leaving 17 bases between the germline ends. This CDR3 spans 15 amino acids.